Listed here is a single T cell receptor beta chain. The Seattle patients joined while their infection was active and were tracked longitudinally afterward. The data originate from a study of blood T cell repertoires in COVID-19. The overall study: Researchers got acute and convalescent COVID-19 samples from the United States, Italy and Spain.

Authors' data handling: By means of reference gene primer amplification, nucleated cell counts were estimated. Sequencing was performed with immunoSEQ multiplex PCR; in TCRdb, only in-frame clones are kept and a portion is missing. Clone size and the V and J calls come from that table; the DNA yielded D and trimming. Here the sample spans roughly 230,000 clones, about nine tenths being singletons. CDR3 length: 14 amino acids. V was clipped by 2 bases and J by 5 bases; unmatched bases: 5. Germline CDR1 reads SGDLS; CDR2 reads YYNGEE. J is TRBJ2-3 and V is TRBV9, with TRBD2 matching over 7 bases. This receptor was taken from a man between 25 and 39 years old with COVID-19, enrolled during active disease. The sequencing input was peripheral blood. The CDR3 region is CASSVAGVRDTQYF. The CDR3, as DNA: TGTGCCAGCAGCGTGGCGGGGGTGAGAGATACGCAGTATTTT.